This is a list of T cell receptor beta chains from one sample in a study of cytomegalovirus exposure and HLA in healthy donors. The table came from immunoSEQ multiplex PCR; TCRdb's copy has only in-frame clones and leaves some out. This sample has about 89,000 clones, with approximately 81% found just once. What was sequenced was PBMCs. Receptors were obtained from a woman aged 18 to 35 in good health and CMV-seropositive. Both conserved end residues are part of each CDR3. The order of the fields is CDR3 DNA, CDR3 protein, clone size, D gene, V gene, J gene. D genes are given only for firm matches. The listing skips clone size in some rows; elsewhere it reads once, few, many or a size class.

TGTGCCAGCAGCTCAAGGACAGGGGGGCTATTAGCTGGAAACACCATATATTTT	CASSSRTGGLLAGNTIYF	.	TRBD1	TRBV5-5	TRBJ1-3
TGTGCCAGCAGTTTATCTCCTGACAGTGAAGCTTTCTTT	CASSLSPDSEAFF	.	.	TRBV28	TRBJ1-1
TGTGCCAGCAGCGAGAGGGGGGGGGCAGGAGGCACTGAAGCTTTCTTT	CASSERGGAGGTEAFF	.	.	TRBV9	TRBJ1-1
TGTGCCAGCCGCAGCGGGCCCGCGCAGTACTTC	CASRSGPAQYF	few	.	TRBV19	TRBJ2-7
TGTGCCAGCAGCGTGACACCTACCTCCTACGAGCAGTACTTC	CASSVTPTSYEQYF	.	.	TRBV9	TRBJ2-7
TGCGCCAGCAGCTTGTTGGGACAGCCCAACACTGAAGCTTTCTTT	CASSLLGQPNTEAFF	.	TRBD1	TRBV5-1	TRBJ1-1
TGTGCCGTACAGAGTGCAACTAATGAAAAACTGTTTTTT	CAVQSATNEKLFF	.	.	TRBV10-3	TRBJ1-4
TGTGCCAGCTCACCACAGGGGACAGCCCCGGCTAACTATGGCTACACCTTC	CASSPQGTAPANYGYTF	once	TRBD1	TRBV18	TRBJ1-2
TGTGCCAGCAGTGAAGCGTCCAGGGCAGCCTATAATTCACCCCTCCACTTT	CASSEASRAAYNSPLHF	.	.	TRBV6-1	TRBJ1-6
TGTGCCAGCCTATTTGACTCTGGAAACACCATATATTTT	CASLFDSGNTIYF	.	.	TRBV2	TRBJ1-3
TGTGCCAGAAGCTTGGCAAGGCGGAGTCCTATTGATTACAATGAGCAGTTCTTC	CARSLARRSPIDYNEQFF	.	.	TRBV5-3	TRBJ2-1
TGTGCCAGCAGCGGACAGGGGGCGGGAGAGCAGTTCTTC	CASSGQGAGEQFF	.	TRBD1	TRBV2	TRBJ2-1
TGCGCCAGCAGCGTTTCTGGACTAAGCTCTGGGGCCAACGTCCTGACTTTC	CASSVSGLSSGANVLTF	.	.	TRBV5-1	TRBJ2-6
TGTGCCAGCAGCTACCGGGACACTTCCTCTGGAAACACCATATATTTT	CASSYRDTSSGNTIYF	.	.	TRBV13	TRBJ1-3
TGTGCCAGCAGCTCCTCCGGGACAGGGCAATACGAGCAGTACTTC	CASSSSGTGQYEQYF	.	TRBD1	TRBV7-2	TRBJ2-7
TGTGCCAGCAGCTTCCTCAGGGGAGAGACCCAGTACTTC	CASSFLRGETQYF	.	.	TRBV7-3	TRBJ2-5
TGTGCCAGCAGCTCACACGCTAGCGGGGGGAACAATGAGCAGTTCTTC	CASSSHASGGNNEQFF	.	TRBD2	TRBV7-8	TRBJ2-1
TGCGCCAGCAGCCAAGAGAGGTATGAGCAGTTCTTC	CASSQERYEQFF	.	.	TRBV4-1	TRBJ2-1
TGTGCCAGCAGTTGGGCACAGCGACAGGGTACAGCCTATTCACCCCTCCACTTT	CASSWAQRQGTAYSPLHF	few	TRBD1	TRBV7-2	TRBJ1-6
TGTGCCAGCTCACCAGGGGCAACCTCTGGAAACACCATATATTTT	CASSPGATSGNTIYF	.	.	TRBV18	TRBJ1-3
TGTGCCAGCAGTCGTTACTCCCGGGACAGCTACACCGGGGAGCTGTTTTTT	CASSRYSRDSYTGELFF	.	TRBD1	TRBV7-3	TRBJ2-2
TGTGCCAGCTGGGTGGGGGCTGGTGAAAAACTGTTTTTT	CASWVGAGEKLFF	.	.	TRBV6-1	TRBJ1-4
TGTGCCAGCAGTTACTCGCTTCCGGTCTATGAAGCTTTCTTT	CASSYSLPVYEAFF	.	.	TRBV6-6	TRBJ1-1
TGCGCCAGCAGCCGAACACAGGGGGCGCTGGGGTACTATGGCTACACCTTC	CASSRTQGALGYYGYTF	.	TRBD1	TRBV4-3	TRBJ1-2
TGTGCCAGCAGCTTAGATGGGACTAGCGGAAACATTCAGTACTTC	CASSLDGTSGNIQYF	.	TRBD2	TRBV7-2	TRBJ2-4
TGTGCCAGCTCACTACGGACAGGGGACCCTACCTACGAGCAGTACTTC	CASSLRTGDPTYEQYF	.	TRBD1	TRBV18	TRBJ2-7
TGTGCCAGCAGCCGGACTAGAGGGGGACAAGCTAATGACAATGAGCAGTTCTTC	CASSRTRGGQANDNEQFF	.	.	TRBV7-6	TRBJ2-1
TGTGCCAGCAGCTTTTCCCCCCAGAGATCGGGTAAAGCTTTCTTT	CASSFSPQRSGKAFF	.	.	TRBV7-2	TRBJ1-1
TGTGCCAGCAGTCCACGACTGGACAACCGGGACAGCTTTCCCTACGAGCAGTACTTC	CASSPRLDNRDSFPYEQYF	once	TRBD1	TRBV28	TRBJ2-7